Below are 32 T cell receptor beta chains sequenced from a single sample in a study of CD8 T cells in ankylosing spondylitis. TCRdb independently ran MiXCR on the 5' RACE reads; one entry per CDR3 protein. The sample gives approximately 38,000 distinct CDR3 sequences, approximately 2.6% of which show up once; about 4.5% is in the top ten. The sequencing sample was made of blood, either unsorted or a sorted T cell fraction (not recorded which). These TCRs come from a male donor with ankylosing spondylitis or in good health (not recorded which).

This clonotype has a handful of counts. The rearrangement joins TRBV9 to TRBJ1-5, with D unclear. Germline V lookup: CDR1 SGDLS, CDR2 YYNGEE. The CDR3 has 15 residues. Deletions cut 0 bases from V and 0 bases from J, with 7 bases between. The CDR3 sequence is CASSVDPASNQPQHF. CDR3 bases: TGTGCCAGCAGCGTAGACCCCGCTAGCAATCAGCCCCAGCATTTT.

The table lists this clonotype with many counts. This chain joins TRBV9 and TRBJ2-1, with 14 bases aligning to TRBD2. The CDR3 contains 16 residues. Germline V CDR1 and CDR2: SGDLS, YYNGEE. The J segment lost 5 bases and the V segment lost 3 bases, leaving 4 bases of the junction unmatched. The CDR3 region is CASSDGTSGRHNEQFF. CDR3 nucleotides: TGTGCCAGCAGCGACGGGACTAGCGGGAGACACAATGAGCAGTTCTTC.

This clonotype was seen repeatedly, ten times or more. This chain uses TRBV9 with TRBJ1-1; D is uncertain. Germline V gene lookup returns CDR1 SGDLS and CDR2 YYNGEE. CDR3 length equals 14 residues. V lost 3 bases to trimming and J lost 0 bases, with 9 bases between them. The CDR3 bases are TGTGCCAGCAGCGCACAGCAAATGAACACTGAAGCTTTCTTT. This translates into CASSAQQMNTEAFF.

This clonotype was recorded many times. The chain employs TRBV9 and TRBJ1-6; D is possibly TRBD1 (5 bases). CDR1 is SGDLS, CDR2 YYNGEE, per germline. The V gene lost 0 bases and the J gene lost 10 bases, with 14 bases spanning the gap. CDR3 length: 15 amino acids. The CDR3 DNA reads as TGTGCCAGCAGCGTAGGTGGGACTAGGAACTCACCCCTCCACTTT. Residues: CASSVGGTRNSPLHF.

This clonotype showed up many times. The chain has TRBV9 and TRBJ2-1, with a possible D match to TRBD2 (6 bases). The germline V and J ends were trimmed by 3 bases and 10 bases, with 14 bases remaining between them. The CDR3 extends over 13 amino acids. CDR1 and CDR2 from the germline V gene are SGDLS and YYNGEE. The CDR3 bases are TGTGCCAGCAGCGCTTCGGGAGAGGGAGAGCAGTTCTTC. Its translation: CASSASGEGEQFF.

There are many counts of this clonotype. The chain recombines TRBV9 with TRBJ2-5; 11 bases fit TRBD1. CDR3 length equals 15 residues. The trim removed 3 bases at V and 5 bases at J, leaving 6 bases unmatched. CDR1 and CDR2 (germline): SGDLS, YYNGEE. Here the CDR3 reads CASSGTGGVGETQYF. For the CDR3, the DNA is TGTGCCAGCAGCGGGACAGGGGGCGTAGGGGAGACCCAGTACTTC.

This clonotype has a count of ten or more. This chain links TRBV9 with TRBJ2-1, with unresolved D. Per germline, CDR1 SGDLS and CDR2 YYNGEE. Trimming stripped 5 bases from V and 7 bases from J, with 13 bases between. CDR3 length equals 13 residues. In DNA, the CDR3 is TGTGCCAGCAGAGCCCCGATAGGGAATGAGCAGTTCTTC. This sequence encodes CASRAPIGNEQFF.

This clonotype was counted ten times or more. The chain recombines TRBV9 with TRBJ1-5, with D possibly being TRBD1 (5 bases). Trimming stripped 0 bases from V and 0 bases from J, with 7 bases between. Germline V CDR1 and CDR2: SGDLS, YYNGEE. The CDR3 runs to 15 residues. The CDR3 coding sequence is TGTGCCAGCAGCGTAGGAGGGGATAGCAATCAGCCCCAGCATTTT. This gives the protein CASSVGGDSNQPQHF.

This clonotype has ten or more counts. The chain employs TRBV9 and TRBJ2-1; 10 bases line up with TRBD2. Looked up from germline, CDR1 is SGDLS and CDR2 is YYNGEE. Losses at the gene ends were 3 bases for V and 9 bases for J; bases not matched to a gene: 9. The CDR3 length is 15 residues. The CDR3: CASSGGGSGRTEQFF. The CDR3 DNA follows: TGTGCCAGCAGCGGAGGCGGTAGCGGGAGGACTGAGCAGTTCTTC.

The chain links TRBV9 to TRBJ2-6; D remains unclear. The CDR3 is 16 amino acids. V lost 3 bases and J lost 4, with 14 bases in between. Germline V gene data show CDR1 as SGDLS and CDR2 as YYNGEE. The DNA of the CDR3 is TGTGCCAGCAGCGCGCCCCGGACGAGCGGGGCCAACGTCCTGACTTTC. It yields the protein CASSAPRTSGANVLTF.

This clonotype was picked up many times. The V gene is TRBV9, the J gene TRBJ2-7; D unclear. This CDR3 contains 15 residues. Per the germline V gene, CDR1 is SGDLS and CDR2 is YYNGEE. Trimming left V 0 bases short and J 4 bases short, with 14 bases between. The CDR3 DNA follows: TGTGCCAGCAGCGTAGGCGCACTGGGAATTTACGAGCAGTACTTC. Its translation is CASSVGALGIYEQYF.

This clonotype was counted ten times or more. CDR3 protein: CASSVQGSNTGELFF. The CDR3 nucleotides are TGTGCCAGCAGCGTACAGGGGTCCAACACCGGGGAGCTGTTTTTT. V is TRBV9 and J is TRBJ2-2, with D perhaps TRBD1 (6 bases). The ends were cut back, 1 base at V and 2 bases at J, with 9 bases in the middle. There are 15 residues in the CDR3. Germline loops: CDR1 SGDLS, CDR2 YYNGEE. Drawing the rest from reference TRBV9 and TRBJ2-2, the complete variable domain is DSGVTQTPKHLITATGQRVTLRCSPRSGDLSVYWYQQSLDQGLQFLIQYYNGEERAKGNILERFSAQQFPDLHSELNLSSLELGDSALYFCASSVQGSNTGELFFGEGSRLTVL.

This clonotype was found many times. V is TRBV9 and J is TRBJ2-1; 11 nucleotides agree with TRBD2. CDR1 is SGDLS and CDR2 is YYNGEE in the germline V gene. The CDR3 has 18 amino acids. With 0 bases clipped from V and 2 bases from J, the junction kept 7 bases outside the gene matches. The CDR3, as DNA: TGTGCCAGCAGCGTAGCTACTAGCGGGAGACCCGCCTACAATGAGCAGTTCTTC. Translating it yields CASSVATSGRPAYNEQFF.

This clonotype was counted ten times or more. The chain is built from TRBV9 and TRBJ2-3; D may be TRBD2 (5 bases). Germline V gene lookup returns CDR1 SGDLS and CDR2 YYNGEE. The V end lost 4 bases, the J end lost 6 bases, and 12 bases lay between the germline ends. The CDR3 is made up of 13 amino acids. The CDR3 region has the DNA TGTGCCAGCAGCACCTGGACTGCGGATACGCAGTATTTT. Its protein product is CASSTWTADTQYF.

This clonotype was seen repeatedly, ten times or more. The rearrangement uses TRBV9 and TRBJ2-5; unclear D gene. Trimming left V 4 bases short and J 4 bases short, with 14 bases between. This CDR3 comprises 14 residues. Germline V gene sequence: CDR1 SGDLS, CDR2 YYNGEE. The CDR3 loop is CASSPPAIAETQYF. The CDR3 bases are TGTGCCAGCAGCCCCCCAGCGATTGCAGAGACCCAGTACTTC.

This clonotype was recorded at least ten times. CDR3 DNA: TGTGCCAGCAGTCAAAATCAGGGGGCGCCTCCAGATACGCAGTATTTT. Protein product: CASSQNQGAPPDTQYF. This chain uses TRBV9 with TRBJ2-3, with 8 bases that match TRBD1. After removal of 5 bases from V and 4 bases from J, the junction contained 12 bases not matched to a gene. There are 16 residues in the CDR3. Germline lookup yields CDR1 SGDLS and CDR2 YYNGEE.

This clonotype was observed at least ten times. The CDR3: CASSVSPQAFQTTDTQYF. The CDR3, as DNA: TGTGCCAGCAGCGTAAGCCCCCAGGCCTTCCAAACGACAGATACGCAGTATTTT. The gene calls are TRBV9 and TRBJ2-3; D call uncertain. CDR1 and CDR2 from the germline V gene are SGDLS and YYNGEE. The CDR3 contains 18 residues. Trimming stripped 1 base from V and 3 bases from J, with 21 bases between.

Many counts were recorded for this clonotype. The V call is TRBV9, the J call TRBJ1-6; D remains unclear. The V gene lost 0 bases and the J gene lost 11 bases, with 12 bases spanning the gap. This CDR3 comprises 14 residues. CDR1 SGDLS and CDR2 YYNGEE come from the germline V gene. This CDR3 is CASSVDGRDAPLHF. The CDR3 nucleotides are TGTGCCAGCAGCGTAGACGGACGCGACGCACCCCTCCACTTT.

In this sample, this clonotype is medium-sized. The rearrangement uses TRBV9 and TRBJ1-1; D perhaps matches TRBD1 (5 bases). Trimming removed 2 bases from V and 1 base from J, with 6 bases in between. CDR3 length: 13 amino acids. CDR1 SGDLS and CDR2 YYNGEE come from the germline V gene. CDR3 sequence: CASSVQGNTEAFF. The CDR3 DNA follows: TGTGCCAGCAGCGTTCAGGGGAACACTGAAGCTTTCTTT.

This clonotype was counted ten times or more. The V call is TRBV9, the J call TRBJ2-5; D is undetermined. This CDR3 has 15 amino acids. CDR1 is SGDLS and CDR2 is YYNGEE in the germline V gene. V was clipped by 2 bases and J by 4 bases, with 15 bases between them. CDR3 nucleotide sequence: TGTGCCAGCAGCGTCGGCAGTAGTTTAACAGAGACCCAGTACTTC. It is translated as CASSVGSSLTETQYF.

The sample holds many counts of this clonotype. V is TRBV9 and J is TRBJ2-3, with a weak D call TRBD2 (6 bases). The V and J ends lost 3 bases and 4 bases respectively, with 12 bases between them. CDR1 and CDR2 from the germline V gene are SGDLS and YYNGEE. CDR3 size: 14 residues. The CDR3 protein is CASSDQGGPDTQYF. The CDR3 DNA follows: TGTGCCAGCAGCGACCAGGGAGGACCAGATACGCAGTATTTT.

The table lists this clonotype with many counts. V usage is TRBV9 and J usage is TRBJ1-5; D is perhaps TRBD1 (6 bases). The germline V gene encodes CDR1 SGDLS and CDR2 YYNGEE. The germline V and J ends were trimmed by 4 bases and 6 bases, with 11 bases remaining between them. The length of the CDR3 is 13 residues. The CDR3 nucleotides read TGTGCCAGCAGCCCAGGGGTATTTCAGCCCCAGCATTTT. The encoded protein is CASSPGVFQPQHF.

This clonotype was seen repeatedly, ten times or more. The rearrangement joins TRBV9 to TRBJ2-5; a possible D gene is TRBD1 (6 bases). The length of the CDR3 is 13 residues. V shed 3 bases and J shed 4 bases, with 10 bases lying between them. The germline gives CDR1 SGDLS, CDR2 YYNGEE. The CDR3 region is CASSGGGGETQYF. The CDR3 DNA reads TGTGCCAGCAGCGGTGGGGGCGGAGAGACCCAGTACTTC.

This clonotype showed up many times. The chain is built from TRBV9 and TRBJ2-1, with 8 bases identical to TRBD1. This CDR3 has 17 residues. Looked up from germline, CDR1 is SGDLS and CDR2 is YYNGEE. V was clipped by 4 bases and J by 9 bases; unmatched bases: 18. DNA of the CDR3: TGTGCCAGCAGCCCTAGAGGGGACCAGGGGGCTGTCACTGAGCAGTTCTTC. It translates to CASSPRGDQGAVTEQFF. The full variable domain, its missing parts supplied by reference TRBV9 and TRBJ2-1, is DSGVTQTPKHLITATGQRVTLRCSPRSGDLSVYWYQQSLDQGLQFLIQYYNGEERAKGNILERFSAQQFPDLHSELNLSSLELGDSALYFCASSPRGDQGAVTEQFFGPGTRLTVL.

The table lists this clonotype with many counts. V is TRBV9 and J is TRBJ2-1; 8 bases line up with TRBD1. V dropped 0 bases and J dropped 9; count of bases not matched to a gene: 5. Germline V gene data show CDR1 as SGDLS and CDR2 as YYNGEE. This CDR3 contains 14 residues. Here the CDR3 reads CASSVAGQGLEQFF. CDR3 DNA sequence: TGTGCCAGCAGCGTAGCCGGACAGGGCCTTGAGCAGTTCTTC.

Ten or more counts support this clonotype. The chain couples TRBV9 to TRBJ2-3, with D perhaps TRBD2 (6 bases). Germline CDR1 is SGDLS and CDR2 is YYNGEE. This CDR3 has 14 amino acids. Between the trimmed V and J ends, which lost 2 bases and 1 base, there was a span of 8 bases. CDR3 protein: CASSVGTRTDTQYF. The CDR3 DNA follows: TGTGCCAGCAGCGTGGGGACTCGCACAGATACGCAGTATTTT.

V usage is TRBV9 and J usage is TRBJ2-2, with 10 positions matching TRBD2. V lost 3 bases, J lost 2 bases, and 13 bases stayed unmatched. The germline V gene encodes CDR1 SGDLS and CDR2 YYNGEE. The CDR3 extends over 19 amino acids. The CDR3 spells CASSAEGGSGRLNTGELFF. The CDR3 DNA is TGTGCCAGCAGCGCCGAAGGGGGTAGCGGGAGGCTAAACACCGGGGAGCTGTTTTTT.

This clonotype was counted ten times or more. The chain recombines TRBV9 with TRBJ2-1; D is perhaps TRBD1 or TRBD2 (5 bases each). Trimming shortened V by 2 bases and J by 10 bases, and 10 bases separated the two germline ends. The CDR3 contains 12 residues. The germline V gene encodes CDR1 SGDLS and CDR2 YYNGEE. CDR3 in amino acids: CASSVGGEEQFF. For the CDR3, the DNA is TGTGCCAGCAGCGTTGGGGGTGAGGAGCAGTTCTTC.

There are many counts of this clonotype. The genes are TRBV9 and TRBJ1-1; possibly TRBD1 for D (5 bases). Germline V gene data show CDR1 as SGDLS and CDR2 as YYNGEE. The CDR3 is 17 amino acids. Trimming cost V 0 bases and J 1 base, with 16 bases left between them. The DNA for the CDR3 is TGTGCCAGCAGCGTAGAGCCGGACAAGCCTGGGAACACTGAAGCTTTCTTT. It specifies CASSVEPDKPGNTEAFF. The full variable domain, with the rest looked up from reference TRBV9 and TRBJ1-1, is DSGVTQTPKHLITATGQRVTLRCSPRSGDLSVYWYQQSLDQGLQFLIQYYNGEERAKGNILERFSAQQFPDLHSELNLSSLELGDSALYFCASSVEPDKPGNTEAFFGQGTRLTVV.

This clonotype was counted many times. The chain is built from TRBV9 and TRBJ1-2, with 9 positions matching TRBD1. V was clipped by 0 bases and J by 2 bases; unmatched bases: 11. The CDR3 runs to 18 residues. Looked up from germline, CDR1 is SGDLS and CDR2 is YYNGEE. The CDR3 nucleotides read TGTGCCAGCAGCGTAGGAGGCCTATCAGGACAGGGGAACTATGGCTACACCTTC. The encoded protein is CASSVGGLSGQGNYGYTF.

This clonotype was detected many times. The CDR3 protein is CASSPLSSVNEKLFF. CDR3 sequence (DNA): TGTGCCAGCAGCCCCCTCAGCAGCGTTAATGAAAAACTGTTTTTT. The chain is built from TRBV9 and TRBJ1-4; D remains unclear. Trimming left V 4 bases short and J 4 bases short, with 14 bases between. CDR3 length: 15 amino acids. Per germline, CDR1 SGDLS and CDR2 YYNGEE.

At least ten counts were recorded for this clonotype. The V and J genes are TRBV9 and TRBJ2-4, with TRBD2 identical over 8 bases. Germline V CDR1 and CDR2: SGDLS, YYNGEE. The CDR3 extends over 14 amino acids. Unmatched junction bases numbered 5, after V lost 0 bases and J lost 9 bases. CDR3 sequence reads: CASSVDAGGGIQYF. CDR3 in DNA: TGTGCCAGCAGCGTAGACGCGGGAGGAGGCATTCAGTACTTC.